The entry that follows covers one T cell receptor beta chain sequence. The repertoire was sequenced with immunoSEQ multiplex PCR; TCRdb's copy has only in-frame clones and lacks some. The data show about 200,000 clones, with around 84% seen just once and roughly 4.1% held by the top ten. Germline lookup yields CDR1 LNHDA and CDR2 SQIVND (reference sequence). The V end was cut by 8 bases, the J end by 0 bases, with 11 bases between. The CDR3 spans 14 residues. This entry belongs to a study of blood T cell repertoires in COVID-19. The rearrangement joins TRBV19 to TRBJ1-3, with unresolved D. The receptor's source is a man aged 50 to 59 with acute or convalescent COVID-19. Sequenced input: peripheral blood. CDR3 sequence: CASRLTSSGNTIYF. The CDR3 DNA sequence: TGTGCCAGTCGATTAACAAGCTCTGGAAACACCATATATTTT.